This entry lists 30 T cell receptor beta chains sequenced from one sample in a study of blood T cell repertoires in COVID-19. Here immunoSEQ multiplex PCR was the method, and the copy in TCRdb shows in-frame clones only, minus some. The table includes about 150,000 clones, around four fifths detected once. Sample: peripheral blood. Receptor source: a human donor in a cohort sampled during active COVID-19.

V is TRBV7-9 and J is TRBJ1-2; D may be TRBD1 (5 bases). The CDR3 has 14 residues. Germline CDR1 SEHNR, CDR2 FQNEAQ (reference sequence). The ends were cut back, 4 bases at V and 4 bases at J, with 13 bases in the middle. CDR3 residues: CASSSLGGIYGYTF. Written as DNA, the CDR3 is TGTGCCAGCAGCTCGCTGGGGGGGATCTATGGCTACACCTTC.

The table lists this clone with a count of one. The V gene is TRBV27, the J gene TRBJ1-5; D is unresolved. CDR3 size: 13 residues. Germline V gene lookup returns CDR1 MNHEY and CDR2 SMNVEV (reference sequence). V shed 2 bases and J shed 11 bases, with 13 bases lying between them. CDR3 sequence reads: CASSLIGREAQHF. The CDR3 DNA is TGTGCCAGCAGTTTAATCGGGAGGGAAGCCCAGCATTTT.

V usage is TRBV7-9 and J usage is TRBJ1-3, with D perhaps matching TRBD1 (5 bases). This CDR3 is 17 amino acids long. With 8 bases removed from V and 0 bases from J, the gap between germline ends came to 20 bases. CDR1 SEHNR and CDR2 FQNEAQ come from the germline V gene (reference sequence). The CDR3 DNA is TGTGCCAGCTCCCCCTCCGGGGGGTTGCCCTCTGGAAACACCATATATTTT. This encodes CASSPSGGLPSGNTIYF.

V usage is TRBV18 and J usage is TRBJ1-5; D is undetermined. Deletions cut 3 bases from V and 0 bases from J, with 12 bases between. Germline CDR1 is KGHSH and CDR2 is LQKENI. CDR3 length equals 16 residues. The CDR3 is CASSPYGTHSNQPQHF. The CDR3 DNA reads TGTGCCAGCTCACCTTACGGTACCCATAGCAATCAGCCCCAGCATTTT.

The chain has TRBV18 and TRBJ2-3; 9 bases are a match to TRBD1. The germline V gene encodes CDR1 KGHSH and CDR2 LQKENI. The CDR3 has 16 residues. V shed 3 bases and J 1 base; nucleotides not matched to a gene: 5. The CDR3 sequence: CASSPRTGAGTDTQYF. For the CDR3, the DNA is TGTGCCAGCTCACCTCGGACAGGGGCGGGCACAGATACGCAGTATTTT. Full variable domain (remainder filled in from reference TRBV18 and TRBJ2-3): NAGVMQNPRHLVRRRGQEARLRCSPMKGHSHVYWYRQLPEEGLKFMVYLQKENIIDESGMPKERFSAEFPKEGPSILRIQQVVRGDSAAYFCASSPRTGAGTDTQYFGPGTRLTVL.

The chain couples TRBV5-8 to TRBJ1-6, with D maybe TRBD1 (6 bases). V was pared by 5 bases and J by 13 bases, with 13 bases between. The germline gives CDR1 SGHTS, CDR2 YDEGEE. This CDR3 is built from 12 residues. CDR3: CASRGASWPLHF. CDR3 DNA: TGTGCCAGCAGGGGGGCGTCGTGGCCCCTCCACTTT. Full variable domain (missing parts from reference TRBV5-8 and TRBJ1-6): EAGVTQSPTHLIKTRGQQATLRCSPISGHTSVYWYQQALGLGLQFLLWYDEGEERNRGNFPPRFSGRQFPNYSSELNVNALELEDSALYLCASRGASWPLHFGNGTRLTVT.

The J gene is TRBJ2-7, the V gene TRBV7-9; D call uncertain. CDR1 is SEHNR, CDR2 FQNEAQ, per germline (reference sequence). V gave up 4 bases and J gave up 4 bases, with 5 bases separating them. The CDR3 has 11 residues. DNA for the CDR3: TGTGCCAGCAGCTATCAATACGAGCAGTACTTC. Its translation: CASSYQYEQYF.

V usage is TRBV7-2 and J usage is TRBJ2-1; 7 bases are a match to TRBD2. After removal of 6 bases from V and 9 bases from J, the junction contained 8 bases not matched to a gene. The V gene's germline CDR1 is SGHTA and CDR2 FQGNSA. The CDR3 is 13 amino acids. CDR3 DNA: TGTGCCAGCAGGGGGAGGGTAGATAGTGAGCAGTTCTTC. Translating gives CASRGRVDSEQFF.

This rearrangement joins TRBV24-1 to TRBJ1-2, with D tentatively TRBD1 (5 bases). CDR1 is KGHDR, CDR2 SFDVKD, per germline. The CDR3 extends over 15 amino acids. V was clipped by 5 bases and J by 8 bases, with 20 bases between them. The CDR3 region has the DNA TGTGCCACCAGTGCGGGGGGGGGTGCAAGATACGGCTACACCTTC. Translation gives CATSAGGGARYGYTF.

V is TRBV5-1 and J is TRBJ2-7, with D perhaps TRBD2 (6 bases). CDR1 is SGHRS, CDR2 YFSETQ, per germline. The CDR3 consists of 14 residues. V lost 0 bases and J 12 bases, leaving 19 bases between the germline ends. The CDR3 DNA is TGCGCCAGCAGCTTGGGCGGGACGGGGAGGATCCGGTACTTC. Translating it yields CASSLGGTGRIRYF.

The genes are TRBV13 and TRBJ2-1; 8 positions match TRBD2. The CDR3 runs 15 residues. Trimming at V came to 5 bases and at J to 8 bases, leaving 11 bases not matched to a gene. CDR1 and CDR2 from the germline V gene are PRHDT and FYEKMQ (reference sequence). CDR3 DNA: TGTGCCAGCAGCCCGAGGACTAGCTGGGTGGATGAGCAGTTCTTC. Amino acid sequence: CASSPRTSWVDEQFF.

The chain uses TRBV2 and TRBJ1-2, with D unclear. Trimming pared 4 bases from V and 2 bases from J, leaving 8 bases between. The CDR3 is 13 residues long. Germline values: CDR1 SNHLY, CDR2 FYNNEI. In nucleotides, the CDR3 is TGTGCCAGCAGTGCTGACATAAACTATGGCTACACCTTC. Encoded protein: CASSADINYGYTF.

This clone was seen only once. This chain joins TRBV10-1 and TRBJ1-1; weak D call: TRBD1 (6 bases). The CDR3 totals 14 residues. V shed 5 bases and J shed 1 base, with 11 bases lying between them. CDR1 is WNHNN, CDR2 SYGVQD, per germline (reference sequence). This CDR3 reads CASSPDRKNTEAFF. The CDR3 region has the DNA TGCGCCAGCAGTCCGGACAGAAAGAACACTGAAGCTTTCTTT.

This clone was found once. The chain is built from TRBV15 and TRBJ1-1; TRBD1 agrees at 9 bases. Germline assignment: CDR1 LNHNV and CDR2 YYDKDF (reference sequence). CDR3 size: 14 residues. Trimming removed 2 bases from V and 6 bases from J; junction bases left unmatched: 4. The CDR3 nucleotides read TGTGCCACCAGCAGAACCCGGACAGGGGCTGAAGCTTTCTTT. Amino acid sequence: CATSRTRTGAEAFF.

V gene TRBV10-1 combines with J gene TRBJ2-5, with 16 bases aligning to TRBD2. Germline trimming cut 5 bases from V and 5 bases from J; bases unmatched to any gene: 8. The CDR3 has 17 amino acids. CDR1 and CDR2 (germline): WNHNN, SYGVQD (reference sequence). The chain's CDR3 is CASSPGTSGGAGETQYF. The CDR3 coding sequence is TGCGCCAGCAGTCCCGGGACTAGCGGGGGGGCAGGCGAGACCCAGTACTTC.

CDR3 sequence: CASSQRASGASEQYF. DNA for the CDR3: TGCGCCAGCAGCCAAAGGGCTAGCGGGGCCTCCGAGCAGTACTTC. The chain couples TRBV4-3 to TRBJ2-7, with 9 bases identical to TRBD2. Germline V gene data show CDR1 as LGHNA and CDR2 as YSLEER. The trim removed 2 bases at V and 6 bases at J, leaving 8 bases unmatched. The CDR3 length is 15 residues.

The V gene is TRBV12-3 or TRBV12-4, the J gene TRBJ2-5; 8 bases align to TRBD2. The CDR3 totals 13 residues. With 2 bases clipped from V and 5 bases from J, the junction kept 1 base outside the gene matches. CDR3 nucleotide sequence: TGTGCCAGCAGTTTACTAGCGGGCGAGACCCAGTACTTC. It is translated as CASSLLAGETQYF.

This rearrangement joins TRBV30 to TRBJ1-4; perhaps TRBD1 as D (5 bases). The V gene's germline CDR1 is GTSNPN and CDR2 SVGIG (reference sequence). V lost 0 bases, J lost 1 base, and 6 bases lay in between. The CDR3 length is 14 residues. CDR3 DNA: TGTGCCTGGAGTGTGGGGGGAACTAATGAAAAACTGTTTTTT. The encoded protein is CAWSVGGTNEKLFF.

The chain uses TRBV24-1 and TRBJ1-2, with 7 bases identical to TRBD1. The CDR3 runs to 14 residues. The germline gives CDR1 KGHDR, CDR2 SFDVKD. V lost 4 bases and J lost 11; bases outside the gene matches: 12. Here the CDR3 reads CATSDRQGGVEYTF. The CDR3 nucleotides are TGTGCCACCAGTGACCGACAGGGCGGGGTGGAGTACACCTTC.

The rearrangement uses TRBV7-7 and TRBJ2-1; D is unresolved. The CDR3 has 13 residues. Per the germline V gene, CDR1 is SSHAT and CDR2 is FNYEAQ (reference sequence). V shed 5 bases and J shed 7 bases, with 12 bases lying between them. Written as DNA, the CDR3 is TGTGCCAGCAGCCGTAGGCTCGGGAATGAGCAGTTCTTC. Translation gives CASSRRLGNEQFF.

This rearrangement joins TRBV7-2 to TRBJ2-7, with a possible D match to TRBD1 (5 bases). Trimming stripped 3 bases from V and 6 bases from J, with 9 bases between. Germline assignment: CDR1 SGHTA and CDR2 FQGNSA. The CDR3 length is 12 residues. For the CDR3, the DNA is TGTGCCAGCAGCTTGGCAGGGATCGAGCAGTACTTC. It yields the protein CASSLAGIEQYF.

The chain recombines TRBV10-3 with TRBJ1-6, with D possibly matching TRBD1 (5 bases). Deletions cut 2 bases from V and 4 bases from J, with 12 bases between. The CDR3 is 16 residues long. The V gene's germline CDR1 is ENHRY and CDR2 SYGVKD. The CDR3 is CAISEGTGIYNSPLHF. In DNA form, the CDR3 reads TGTGCCATCAGTGAGGGAACAGGAATTTATAATTCACCCCTCCACTTT.

The rearrangement uses TRBV24-1 and TRBJ1-2; TRBD1 agrees at 7 bases. V lost 3 bases to trimming and J lost 8 bases; unmatched junction nucleotides: 5. Germline CDR1 reads KGHDR; CDR2 reads SFDVKD. The CDR3 covers 13 residues. The CDR3 protein is CATSDPTGWGYTF. The DNA of the CDR3 is TGTGCCACCAGTGATCCGACAGGGTGGGGCTACACCTTC.

The V gene is TRBV5-1, the J gene TRBJ2-6; TRBD1 might be the D (6 bases). The CDR3 runs 17 residues. Between the trimmed V and J ends, which lost 4 bases and 0 bases, there was a span of 14 bases. Germline V gives CDR1 SGHRS, CDR2 YFSETQ. The DNA of the CDR3 is TGCGCCAGCAGCGAGGACAGTACAACCTCTGGGGCCAACGTCCTGACTTTC. Protein sequence: CASSEDSTTSGANVLTF.

The chain links TRBV4-3 to TRBJ1-4; D is undetermined. V gave up 2 bases and J gave up 0 bases, with 10 bases separating them. Germline V gene data show CDR1 as LGHNA and CDR2 as YSLEER. The CDR3 spans 16 residues. CDR3 in amino acids: CASSQSFSATNEKLFF. CDR3 DNA: TGCGCCAGCAGCCAATCCTTCAGTGCAACTAATGAAAAACTGTTTTTT.

The genes are TRBV28 and TRBJ2-7; the match to TRBD1 covers 9 bases. The trim removed 2 bases at V and 3 bases at J, leaving 8 bases unmatched. CDR1 is MDHEN and CDR2 is SYDVKM in the germline V gene. The CDR3 is made up of 16 amino acids. The CDR3 bases are TGTGCCAGCAGTTTAGGCCGGGACAGGGTAGTCTACGAGCAGTACTTC. Its translation is CASSLGRDRVVYEQYF.

The rearrangement joins TRBV6-5 to TRBJ1-5; D is perhaps TRBD1 (5 bases). The V end lost 6 bases, the J end lost 3 bases, and 15 bases lay between the germline ends. The CDR3 totals 15 residues. Germline assignment: CDR1 MNHEY and CDR2 SVGAGI. CDR3 amino acids: CASRVPGVLNQPQHF. The DNA of the CDR3 is TGTGCCAGCAGAGTACCGGGGGTCCTCAATCAGCCCCAGCATTTT.

The chain couples TRBV19 to TRBJ1-3, with D unclear. The CDR3 spans 15 residues. Germline V gene sequence: CDR1 LNHDA, CDR2 SQIVND (reference sequence). V lost 3 bases, J lost 2 bases, and 11 bases lay in between. CDR3 nucleotides: TGTGCCAGTAGTATTAAGGCTGGAGCTGGAAACACCATATATTTT. Residues: CASSIKAGAGNTIYF.

This clone was picked up one time. This chain joins TRBV3-1 (or the pseudogene TRBV3-2) and TRBJ2-1; no reliable D call. CDR1 and CDR2 (germline): LGHDT, YNNKEL (reference sequence). Deletions cut 4 bases from V and 9 bases from J, with 13 bases between. CDR3 size: 13 residues. The CDR3 nucleotides read TGTGCCAGCAGCCCGCGTAGTCCCGGTGAGCAGTTCTTC. This codes for CASSPRSPGEQFF.

Only one count was recorded for this clone. The chain is built from TRBV7-9 and TRBJ2-1, with 7 bases fitting TRBD1. This CDR3 has 16 amino acids. The V segment lost 5 bases and the J segment 7 bases; nucleotides outside the gene matches: 14. Germline V gene lookup returns CDR1 SEHNR and CDR2 FQNEAQ (reference sequence). This CDR3 is CASSPFLRGLRNEQFF. The CDR3 nucleotides are TGTGCCAGCAGCCCATTTCTTAGGGGGCTAAGAAATGAGCAGTTCTTC. Together with reference TRBV7-9 and TRBJ2-1, the CDR3 gives the full variable domain: DTGVSQNPRHKITKRGQNVTFRCDPISEHNRLYWYRQTLGQGPEFLTYFQNEAQLEKSRLLSDRFSAERPKGSFSTLEIQRTEQGDSAMYLCASSPFLRGLRNEQFFGPGTRLTVL.